This T cell receptor (beta chain) was captured in a study of relationships among human T cell subsets (dated by TCRdb to about 2010). The study in broad terms: Sequencing was performed on eight distinct blood T cell populations: pan T, CD8 cytotoxic, regulatory, Th1, Th2, naive plus transitional, activated and memory cells.

The CDR3 goes from the cysteine to the phenylalanine over 12 residues. Only the CDR3 part of the read is kept: 36 bases, read in frame from the first base. From a lookup of the germline V gene, CDR1 and CDR2 are MDHEN and SYDVKM. Trimming takes 3 bases from V and 4 bases from J, and the germline ends sit 7 bases apart. What the study reported, not specific to this receptor: More than 60% of CD8+ cytotoxic sequences came from clones with more than 100 reads, while the regulatory and Th2 subsets showed few clones of that size. Across the seven subsets, no statistically significant differences turned up in V, D and J usage, CDR3 length, or N-nucleotide additions. The substantial sharing of CDR3s among Th1, Th2 and regulatory T cells was interpreted as suggesting that cell fate choices are stochastic. T cell counts went unrecorded for a couple of pan T samples, which were processed alongside pan B cells. A CD4+CD8+ double-positive population could not be excluded by the bead-based sorting.

Miltenyi superparamagnetic beads coated with subset-specific monoclonal antibodies were used to isolate the T cell subsets. Every T cell population was isolated from peripheral blood. Whole blood was subjected to Ficoll separation to obtain mononuclear cells, from which monocytes were subsequently depleted using anti-CD14 microbeads. The isolated cell populations were resuspended in RNAprotect reagent immediately. CD3+ T cells in general were included in the pan T sample. The method behind the library was multiplex PCR. TCRdb records 454 GS FLX as the sequencer. TCR alpha and beta CDR3 regions were amplified from mRNA by semiquantitative ARM-PCR. In ARM-PCR, tagged nested gene-specific primers were used first, and exponential amplification was then carried out by communal superprimers. Exonuclease was used to remove the nested primers before the first-round PCR products went through the second amplification round. Amplicons were sequenced on the 454 platform, which allows rapid sequencing of millions of DNA fragments without cloning bias. A read counted as effective if the read could be mapped to both V and J germline segments. Under the source paper's analysis protocol: Reads were assigned to germline V, D and J segments with IRmap, which uses pyromap, a Smith-Waterman modification adapted to 454 sequencing errors. To filter D-beta assignments, cutoffs were set at the 99th percentile of the alignment scores obtained from simulated random sequences. The amino acids between the conserved V-segment Y[YFLI]C motif and the J-segment [FW]GXGT motif were defined as CDR3. A compound Poisson process model, previously applied to large-scale EST data, was used to estimate repertoire diversity. A procedure for detecting cross-contamination was used to argue that sample contamination was not the source of the shared CDR3s. The public reads were reprocessed in TCRdb via fastp at Q25 and MiXCR, keeping in-frame beta chains. Records with the same CDR3 protein are collapsed into one entry carrying the most frequent genes and DNA. TCRdb, rather than the study authors, made the V and J calls. Present in this sample are approximately 15,000 distinct CDR3 sequences, approximately 56% of which were seen just once. The top ten clones comprise 30% to 35% of the sample.

Concerning this clonotype itself: It has no known antigen specificity. Nothing much larger sits one base from this clone, and base qualities are not available.

The TCR comes from a man aged 35 to 55 in good health. The chain couples TRBV28 to TRBJ2-7, with the D gene too uncertain to name. Specimen: total T cells sorted from blood. The sample's cell subset or site label is to be understood as: CD3+ T cells in general. The CDR3 reads CASSLKGYEQYF. The DNA sequence is as follows: TGTGCCAGCAGTTTGAAAGGATACGAGCAGTACTTC.